The T cell receptor (beta chain) under discussion was sequenced for a study of beta chain features in type 1 diabetes. Expressed TCRB transcripts were sequenced because the isolated RNA had all been reverse transcribed beforehand. Each sample of naive, central memory or regulatory T cells had, on average, about 3.57 million reads. The protocol was immunoSEQ multiplex PCR, while the TCRdb copy is restricted to in-frame clones and leaves out a portion. The sample contains hundreds of thousands of clones, roughly 16% of which appear only once. As concerns this clone: The target antigen is unknown.

The CDR3 covers 14 residues. Germline trimming cut 6 bases from V and 2 bases from J; bases unmatched to any gene: 6. CDR1 and CDR2 from the germline V gene are SEHNR and FQNEAQ (reference sequence). The study, taken as a whole, reports: Patients showed naive, central memory and Treg TCRB repertoires that appeared more similar than those of healthy donors. Shorter TCRB CDR3s, moderately but significantly so, were found in Type 1 diabetes patients in all four CD4+ subsets. More deletions and fewer insertions at VDJ junctions were seen in type 1 diabetes patients.

Sequencing input: naive CD4+ T cells from blood. The TCR comes from a young man in good health. The chain links TRBV7-9 to TRBJ1-2; the match to TRBD1 covers 7 bases. This CDR3 is CASREGQQNYGYTF. The CDR3 nucleotides are TGTGCCAGCAGGGAGGGACAGCAAAACTATGGCTACACCTTC. The full variable domain, completed using reference TRBV7-9 and TRBJ1-2, is DTGVSQNPRHKITKRGQNVTFRCDPISEHNRLYWYRQTLGQGPEFLTYFQNEAQLEKSRLLSDRFSAERPKGSFSTLEIQRTEQGDSAMYLCASREGQQNYGYTFGSGTRLTVV.